This T cell receptor beta chain was sequenced in a study of identical twins. Germline V gene lookup returns CDR1 MGHRA and CDR2 YSYEKL. The CDR3 covers 16 residues. V was pared by 2 bases and J by 5 bases, with 7 bases of the junction left unmatched. This clonotype was recorded at least ten times. Its antigen is not known. All donors were healthy, and all were Caucasian. Points from the study as a whole: High-abundance cord blood beta clonotypes had fewer insertions; memory repertoires showed none. Twins' surplus sharing was weaker for beta out-of-frame sequences.

TCRdb re-called the 5' RACE reads with MiXCR, one entry per CDR3 protein. The profile shows some 600,000 distinct CDR3 sequences, under 8.5% of them singletons. The sample also formed part of further work on yellow fever vaccine responses in identical twins.

The sequencing sample was made of PBMCs. The V and J genes are TRBV4-1 and TRBJ1-5, with 9 bases aligning to TRBD1. The clonotype was recovered from a woman under 30 in good health. The CDR3, as DNA: TGCGCCAGCAGCCAATCCGGGACAGGGAATGATCAGCCCCAGCATTTT. This encodes CASSQSGTGNDQPQHF.